This passage covers 8 T cell receptor beta chains from one sample sequenced in a study of early T cells in non-severe SARS-CoV-2 infection. Each CDR3 protein gets one entry after TCRdb re-called the 5' RACE reads with MiXCR. Among some 77,000 distinct CDR3 sequences listed, roughly 16% were seen once. Input material: whole blood. The receptor set was obtained from an adult who was a healthcare worker with PCR-confirmed SARS-CoV-2 infection or an uninfected control (not recorded which).

The chain links TRBV27 to TRBJ2-7, with TRBD1 matching 8 bases. Germline V lookup: CDR1 MNHEY, CDR2 SMNVEV (reference sequence). The CDR3 has 14 residues. V shed 4 bases and J 5 bases; nucleotides not matched to a gene: 7. In DNA form, the CDR3 reads TGTGCCAGCAGTTCCGCCAGGACAGGGAACGAGCAGTACTTC. This encodes CASSSARTGNEQYF.

This clonotype has more than one count but fewer than ten. The rearrangement uses TRBV19 and TRBJ1-2; D unclear. CDR3 size: 15 residues. Germline CDR1 reads LNHDA; CDR2 reads SQIVND (reference sequence). Trimming pared 5 bases from V and 2 bases from J, leaving 15 bases between. The CDR3 spells CASSAPGSKNYGYTF. CDR3 bases: TGTGCCAGTAGTGCTCCGGGGTCCAAAAACTATGGCTACACCTTC.

This clonotype has a handful of counts. This chain links TRBV20-1 with TRBJ2-7; 10 nucleotides line up with TRBD2. The CDR3 consists of 13 residues. Germline values: CDR1 DFQATT, CDR2 SNEGSKA (reference sequence). The junction had 8 bases not matched to a gene; V was cut back by 5 bases and J by 7 bases. CDR3 DNA sequence: TGCAGTGCTTCTCTAGCGGGAGCGCGTGAGCAGTACTTC. Its protein product is CSASLAGAREQYF.

This clonotype was found a few times. The V call is TRBV6-5, the J call TRBJ2-7, with no clear D. CDR3 length: 15 amino acids. Germline values: CDR1 MNHEY, CDR2 SVGAGI. V was clipped by 5 bases and J by 3 bases, with 17 bases between them. The CDR3 DNA follows: TGTGCCAGCAGTCCCCTGACGGTGCAAGGCTACGAGCAGTACTTC. This codes for CASSPLTVQGYEQYF.

The rearrangement uses TRBV4-1 and TRBJ2-1, with 7 nucleotides matching TRBD2. This CDR3 has 15 residues. V lost 6 bases and J lost 6; bases outside the gene matches: 11. Germline loops: CDR1 MGHRA, CDR2 YSYEKL. The CDR3 DNA is TGCGCCAGCAGTCCCAAAGGGAGCGGGACCAATGAGCAGTTCTTC. Residues: CASSPKGSGTNEQFF.

At least ten counts were recorded for this clonotype. This rearrangement joins TRBV6-1 to TRBJ2-2; a weak D match, TRBD2 (6 bases). The V end was cut by 3 bases, the J end by 2 bases, with 10 bases between. The CDR3 contains 15 residues. Germline assignment: CDR1 MNHNS and CDR2 SASEGT. CDR3 in amino acids: CASSDRGGNTGELFF. The CDR3 DNA sequence: TGTGCCAGCAGTGATCGGGGAGGAAACACCGGGGAGCTGTTTTTT.

There are a few counts of this clonotype. This chain links TRBV9 with TRBJ2-7; 10 nucleotides match TRBD2. CDR1 SGDLS and CDR2 YYNGEE come from the germline V gene. The CDR3 is made up of 15 amino acids. Trimming at V came to 3 bases and at J to 7 bases, leaving 10 bases not matched to a gene. The CDR3 sequence: CASSAQPGLAREQYF. The CDR3 nucleotides are TGTGCCAGCAGCGCTCAACCGGGACTAGCGAGGGAGCAGTACTTC.

The rearrangement links TRBV5-1 to TRBJ2-1; D not certain. Germline V gene lookup returns CDR1 SGHRS and CDR2 YFSETQ. The V gene lost 5 bases and the J gene lost 1 base, with 10 bases spanning the gap. This CDR3 is built from 14 residues. The CDR3 region is CASRSGESYNEQFF. The CDR3 DNA reads TGCGCCAGCAGATCTGGGGAATCCTACAATGAGCAGTTCTTC.